The 12 T cell receptor beta chains listed next were all sequenced from one sample in a study of cytomegalovirus exposure and HLA in healthy donors. The PCR contained 60 Vbeta and 13 Jbeta primers. Profiling relied on immunoSEQ multiplex PCR, and the TCRdb table lists in-frame clones only, not all of them. The sample lists about 90,000 clones; roughly 66% were seen once. The sequenced sample consisted of PBMCs. These receptors were taken from a young man in good health and CMV-seronegative.

The rearrangement joins TRBV2 to TRBJ1-2, with 7 nucleotides matching TRBD1. Germline CDR1 SNHLY, CDR2 FYNNEI. J gave up 8 bases and V 4 bases, and 4 bases lay outside the gene matches. The CDR3 consists of 12 residues. The chain's CDR3 is CASSGYRGGYTF. CDR3 bases: TGTGCCAGCAGTGGGTACAGGGGCGGCTACACCTTC.

This clone was seen a handful of times. The chain employs TRBV27 and TRBJ2-1; 7 positions match TRBD2. Germline V gene lookup returns CDR1 MNHEY and CDR2 SMNVEV (reference sequence). The V and J ends lost 5 bases and 7 bases, in that order; junction bases with no gene match: 11. CDR3 length: 15 amino acids. The CDR3 loop is CASSRGGPRDNEQFF. The CDR3 DNA reads as TGTGCCAGCAGTCGGGGAGGGCCCCGAGATAATGAGCAGTTCTTC.

The chain joins TRBV7-2 to TRBJ2-7; the D gene is possibly TRBD2 (5 bases). The CDR3 spans 14 residues. V lost 4 bases and J 3 bases, leaving 13 bases between the germline ends. Germline values: CDR1 SGHTA, CDR2 FQGNSA. DNA for the CDR3: TGTGCCAGCAGCTCCGGACTTGGATACTACGAGCAGTACTTC. It translates to CASSSGLGYYEQYF. Variable domain in full (rest from reference TRBV7-2 and TRBJ2-7): GAGVSQSPSNKVTEKGKDVELRCDPISGHTALYWYRQSLGQGLEFLIYFQGNSAPDKSGLPSDRFSAERTGGSVSTLTIQRTQQEDSAVYLCASSSGLGYYEQYFGPGTRLTVT.

The rearrangement joins TRBV28 to TRBJ2-3, with a weak D call TRBD2 (5 bases). Germline-derived CDR1 and CDR2 are MDHEN and SYDVKM. The CDR3 consists of 15 residues. Between the trimmed V and J ends, which lost 5 bases and 2 bases, there was a span of 14 bases. The CDR3, as DNA: TGTGCCAGCAGTGTTACTAGAACCTTCACAGATACGCAGTATTTT. Translated: CASSVTRTFTDTQYF. Variable domain in full (rest from reference TRBV28 and TRBJ2-3): DVKVTQSSRYLVKRTGEKVFLECVQDMDHENMFWYRQDPGLGLRLIYFSYDVKMKEKGDIPEGYSVSREKKERFSLILESASTNQTSMYLCASSVTRTFTDTQYFGPGTRLTVL.

This clone was seen only a few times. The V call is TRBV28, the J call TRBJ2-1; D not resolved. CDR1 MDHEN and CDR2 SYDVKM come from the germline V gene. CDR3 size: 14 residues. The ends were cut back, 5 bases at V and 7 bases at J, with 15 bases in the middle. In nucleotides, the CDR3 is TGTGCCAGCAGTCTCCTCCCTAGTGTGAATGAGCAGTTCTTC. This translates into CASSLLPSVNEQFF.

The V call is TRBV6-5, the J call TRBJ2-1, with 7 bases matching TRBD1. V lost 3 bases, J lost 4 bases, and 9 bases stayed unmatched. This CDR3 spans 16 amino acids. The V gene's germline CDR1 is MNHEY and CDR2 SVGAGI. The CDR3 coding sequence is TGTGCCAGCAGTTATGGAACTGACAGGGAATACAATGAGCAGTTCTTC. Its translation: CASSYGTDREYNEQFF.

This clone was detected only a few times. This chain joins TRBV7-8 and TRBJ1-4; D uncertain. The ends were cut back, 3 bases at V and 3 bases at J, with 8 bases in the middle. Looked up from germline, CDR1 is SGHVS and CDR2 is FQNEAQ. This CDR3 spans 14 amino acids. CDR3 in amino acids: CASSFSEANEKLFF. DNA of the CDR3: TGTGCCAGCAGCTTTTCAGAGGCTAATGAAAAACTGTTTTTT.

The chain recombines TRBV6-1 with TRBJ2-2; no clear D gene. V was trimmed by 4 bases and J by 4 bases, leaving 10 bases between them. The CDR3 contains 14 residues. Germline values: CDR1 MNHNS, CDR2 SASEGT. This CDR3 reads CASSVEEFTGELFF. In nucleotides, the CDR3 is TGTGCCAGCAGTGTAGAGGAATTCACCGGGGAGCTGTTTTTT.

The chain links TRBV28 to TRBJ1-3, with D unclear. The germline V gene has CDR1 MDHEN and CDR2 SYDVKM. The CDR3 is made up of 15 amino acids. The V end was cut by 3 bases, the J end by 3 bases, with 12 bases between. DNA for the CDR3: TGTGCCAGCAGTTTCACTCCTGGAGGTGGAAACACCATATATTTT. This translates into CASSFTPGGGNTIYF.

The gene calls are TRBV7-9 and TRBJ2-7; TRBD1 might be the D (5 bases). CDR1 SEHNR and CDR2 FQNEAQ come from the germline V gene (reference sequence). This CDR3 contains 15 residues. Trimming cost V 2 bases and J 4 bases, with 15 bases left between them. CDR3 nucleotide sequence: TGTGCCAGCAGCTTAAGAGACAGCAACTTTTACGAGCAGTACTTC. It is translated as CASSLRDSNFYEQYF.

This chain links TRBV28 with TRBJ2-7; 8 nucleotides line up with TRBD1. Germline assignment: CDR1 MDHEN and CDR2 SYDVKM. This CDR3 has 15 residues. V gave up 3 bases and J gave up 3 bases; unmatched junction bases: 7. CDR3: CASSLRAGGFYEQYF. For the CDR3, the DNA is TGTGCCAGCAGTTTGAGGGCAGGGGGCTTCTACGAGCAGTACTTC.

The chain recombines TRBV7-2 with TRBJ2-3; D is possibly TRBD2 (7 bases). This CDR3 is built from 15 residues. With 3 bases removed from V and 3 bases from J, the gap between germline ends came to 13 bases. CDR1 is SGHTA and CDR2 is FQGNSA in the germline V gene. The CDR3 DNA follows: TGTGCCAGCAGCTTTCGGGGGGCCGTGACAGATACGCAGTATTTT. Its protein product is CASSFRGAVTDTQYF.